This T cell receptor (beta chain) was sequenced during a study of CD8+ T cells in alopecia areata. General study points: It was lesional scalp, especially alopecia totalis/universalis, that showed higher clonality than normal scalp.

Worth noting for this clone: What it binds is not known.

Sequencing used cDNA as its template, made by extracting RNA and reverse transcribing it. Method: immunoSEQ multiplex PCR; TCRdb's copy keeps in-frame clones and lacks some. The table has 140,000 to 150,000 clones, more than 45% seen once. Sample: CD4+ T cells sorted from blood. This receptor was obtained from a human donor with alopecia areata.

The CDR3, as DNA: TGTGCCAGCAGCTTAGCCGCCCGGCCCCAGCATTTT. Protein product: CASSLAARPQHF. This sequence joins TRBV7-8 and TRBJ1-5; no reliable D call. Germline V gives CDR1 SGHVS, CDR2 FQNEAQ. The CDR3 spans 12 residues. Trimming removed 0 bases at V and 9 bases at J, with 6 bases between.